The 28 T cell receptor beta chains below were found in one sample sequenced in a study of cytomegalovirus exposure and HLA in healthy donors. Both 60 Vbeta primers and 13 Jbeta primers went into the PCR. TCRdb keeps only in-frame clones here, not all; method: immunoSEQ multiplex PCR. The listing contains about 200,000 clones. The material sequenced was PBMCs. These receptors all stem from a boy aged 5-17 years in good health and CMV-seronegative.

V is TRBV30 and J is TRBJ2-1; D unclear. Germline CDR1 GTSNPN, CDR2 SVGIG (reference sequence). Trimming removed 3 bases from V and 4 bases from J, with 7 bases in between. The CDR3 covers 12 residues. This CDR3 is CAWSLSYNEQFF. The CDR3 DNA reads as TGTGCCTGGAGCCTCTCTTACAATGAGCAGTTCTTC.

The J gene is TRBJ2-2, the V gene TRBV30; 8 positions agree with TRBD1. Looked up from germline, CDR1 is GTSNPN and CDR2 is SVGIG (reference sequence). The V gene end was trimmed by 8 bases and the J gene end by 5 bases; junction bases not matched to a gene: 13. The CDR3 loop spans 15 amino acids. Here the CDR3 reads CAGRRAGGWTGELFF. The CDR3 nucleotides read TGTGCCGGAAGGAGGGCAGGGGGCTGGACCGGGGAGCTGTTTTTT.

This rearrangement joins TRBV28 to TRBJ1-5; D unresolved. The CDR3 runs 12 residues. Germline V gives CDR1 MDHEN, CDR2 SYDVKM. The V and J ends lost 5 bases and 4 bases respectively, with 6 bases between them. The CDR3 DNA reads as TGTGCCAGCAGTATCAGGAATCAGCCCCAGCATTTT. It yields the protein CASSIRNQPQHF.

The rearrangement links TRBV11-2 to TRBJ1-3; D not resolved. Germline assignment: CDR1 SGHAT and CDR2 FQNNGV. With 6 bases removed from V and 0 bases from J, the gap between germline ends came to 18 bases. CDR3 size: 17 residues. The CDR3 loop reads CASRRPGRANSGNTIYF. CDR3 nucleotide sequence: TGTGCCAGCAGACGACCGGGGAGAGCAAACTCTGGAAACACCATATATTTT.

The rearrangement uses TRBV10-2 and TRBJ2-5, with D possibly being TRBD1 (6 bases). Germline V lookup: CDR1 WSHSY, CDR2 SAAADI. This CDR3 spans 14 amino acids. V was cut by 6 bases and J by 1 base, with 12 bases left in between. This CDR3 reads CASSDGTLQETQYF. The CDR3 DNA reads as TGCGCCAGCAGCGACGGGACACTCCAAGAGACCCAGTACTTC.

V gene TRBV5-1 combines with J gene TRBJ2-3, with TRBD1 matching 7 bases. V lost 1 base to trimming and J lost 1 base; unmatched junction nucleotides: 3. Germline CDR1 and CDR2: SGHRS and YFSETQ. The CDR3 has 15 residues. The DNA of the CDR3 is TGCGCCAGCAGCTTGCCAACAGGGGGCACAGATACGCAGTATTTT. Protein: CASSLPTGGTDTQYF.

The chain recombines TRBV9 with TRBJ2-7, with a tentative D call TRBD2 (6 bases). V shed 3 bases and J shed 3 bases, with 13 bases lying between them. The CDR3 extends over 14 amino acids. From germline, CDR1 is SGDLS and CDR2 YYNGEE. The CDR3 nucleotides are TGTGCCAGCAGCGGCCGGGAGCCAAACTACGAGCAGTACTTC. Amino acids: CASSGREPNYEQYF.

The chain employs TRBV28 and TRBJ1-3; no clear D gene. This CDR3 is 14 amino acids long. Germline CDR1 MDHEN, CDR2 SYDVKM. Trimming took off 5 bases at V and 3 bases at J, with 11 bases between the two ends. The CDR3 loop is CASSKWGVGNTIYF. CDR3 DNA sequence: TGTGCCAGCAGTAAGTGGGGAGTTGGAAACACCATATATTTT.

This chain joins TRBV14 and TRBJ2-5; D is perhaps TRBD2 (5 bases). V lost 3 bases, J lost 4 bases, and 24 bases lay in between. Germline V gene data show CDR1 as SGHDN and CDR2 as FVKESK. This CDR3 contains 18 residues. The CDR3 is CASSQAGFLRRGRETQYF. CDR3 DNA sequence: TGTGCCAGCAGCCAGGCGGGTTTTTTGCGGAGAGGACGAGAGACCCAGTACTTC.

J is TRBJ2-7 and V is TRBV28, with D unresolved. Trimming cost V 7 bases and J 3 bases, with 7 bases left between them. The V gene's germline CDR1 is MDHEN and CDR2 SYDVKM. This CDR3 comprises 11 residues. The CDR3 region is CASMGLYEQYF. CDR3 coding DNA: TGTGCCAGCATGGGCCTCTACGAGCAGTACTTC.

This chain connects TRBV5-1 to TRBJ1-1; D is uncertain. CDR1 is SGHRS, CDR2 YFSETQ, per germline. The CDR3 is made up of 14 amino acids. V dropped 7 bases and J dropped 1 base, with 14 bases sitting between them. CDR3 in DNA: TGCGCCAGCTCCGCCGAGTATGGGAACACTGAAGCTTTCTTT. Amino acids: CASSAEYGNTEAFF.

A remark on this clone: At one boundary the junction diverges from the germline segment, which might be a read error. The chain combines TRBV5-1 with TRBJ1-2; 10 nucleotides line up with TRBD1. The CDR3 length is 18 residues. Germline CDR1 reads SGHRS; CDR2 reads YFSETQ. The CDR3 here is CAGSLVPGQGHTNYGYTF. CDR3 DNA sequence: TGCGCCGGCAGCTTAGTCCCGGGACAGGGGCACACCAACTATGGCTACACCTTC.

The rearrangement links TRBV7-3 to TRBJ2-1; weak D call: TRBD1 (6 bases). Germline V gene data show CDR1 as SGHTA and CDR2 as FQGTGA. CDR3 length: 15 residues. V lost 3 bases, J lost 3 bases, and 12 bases lay in between. CDR3 coding DNA: TGTGCCAGCAGCTTGACTGACAGGTTCTACAATGAGCAGTTCTTC. Translated: CASSLTDRFYNEQFF.

The chain joins TRBV5-1 to TRBJ2-2; 9 nucleotides match TRBD2. The CDR3 has 18 residues. Losses at the gene ends were 5 bases for V and 1 base for J; bases not matched to a gene: 12. In germline, CDR1 is SGHRS, CDR2 YFSETQ. The CDR3 reads CASRPSGASGENTGELFF. CDR3 in DNA: TGCGCCAGCAGGCCGAGCGGTGCTAGCGGGGAGAACACCGGGGAGCTGTTTTTT.

The chain has TRBV28 and TRBJ2-5, with 7 bases that match TRBD1. This CDR3 is built from 16 residues. The V and J ends lost 3 bases and 2 bases, in that order; junction bases with no gene match: 9. CDR1 MDHEN and CDR2 SYDVKM come from the germline V gene. CDR3 sequence: CASSLSSPRGQETQYF. In DNA, the CDR3 is TGTGCCAGCAGTTTGAGCTCCCCCAGGGGGCAAGAGACCCAGTACTTC.

In DNA, the CDR3 is TGTGCCAGCTCACCACCGGGGCCAGGGTATTCACCCCTCCACTTT. Translated, it gives CASSPPGPGYSPLHF. The chain couples TRBV18 to TRBJ1-6, with D tentatively TRBD1 (5 bases). Trimming left V 0 bases short and J 8 bases short, with 11 bases between. CDR1 and CDR2 from the germline V gene are KGHSH and LQKENI. The CDR3 is 15 amino acids.

This chain links TRBV29-1 with TRBJ2-5; 7 bases map to TRBD1. The CDR3 is 15 amino acids. Germline V lookup: CDR1 SQVTM, CDR2 ANQGSEA. V lost 6 bases to trimming and J lost 5 bases; unmatched junction nucleotides: 15. Here the CDR3 reads CSVAGGANSGETQYF. The DNA of the CDR3 is TGCAGCGTCGCAGGGGGTGCCAATTCAGGGGAGACCCAGTACTTC.

This chain uses TRBV5-1 with TRBJ2-5; tentatively, D is TRBD1 (5 bases). Judging by the DNA end, TRBJ2-7 fits better; the J call may be wrong. The germline V gene has CDR1 SGHRS and CDR2 YFSETQ. CDR3 length: 14 residues. The CDR3 region has the DNA TGCGCCAGCAGCTTGGCGCTAAGGGGCCACGAGCAGTACTTC. Its protein is CASSLALRGHEQYF.

Comments on this clone: This CDR3 fails to terminate in the conserved phenylalanine or tryptophan, so it likely reflects a read error. The chain has TRBV2 and TRBJ1-1, with TRBD1 matching over 7 bases. CDR1 and CDR2 from the germline V gene are SNHLY and FYNNEI. The CDR3 is made up of 13 amino acids. Trimming cost V 8 bases and J 1 base; bases outside gene matches: 4. This CDR3 is CASGRQGNTEAFL. CDR3 coding DNA: TGTGCCAGCGGACGACAGGGGAACACTGAAGCTTTCCTT.

V usage is TRBV6-5 and J usage is TRBJ2-1; the D gene is possibly TRBD1 (7 bases). V lost 2 bases to trimming and J lost 7 bases, with 15 bases between them. The CDR3 totals 15 residues. Per germline, CDR1 MNHEY and CDR2 SVGAGI. CDR3 residues: CASSYRQGGWNEQFF. In DNA form, the CDR3 reads TGTGCCAGCAGTTACCGACAGGGAGGATGGAATGAGCAGTTCTTC.

The chain employs TRBV14 and TRBJ1-2; D gene uncertain. The germline V gene encodes CDR1 SGHDN and CDR2 FVKESK. CDR3 length: 14 residues. V was clipped by 0 bases and J by 2 bases, with 7 bases between them. For the CDR3, the DNA is TGTGCCAGCAGCCAAGATCCCGGGAACTATGGCTACACCTTC. As protein: CASSQDPGNYGYTF.

Details on this clone: At one end, the junction sequence differs from germline, possibly due to a read error. The chain links TRBV5-4 to TRBJ1-1; perhaps TRBD1 as D (5 bases). The germline V gene encodes CDR1 SGHNT and CDR2 YYREEE (reference sequence). The CDR3 sequence is 14 residues long. The CDR3 loop reads CASSPRGMNAEAFF. The CDR3 DNA reads as TGTGCCAGCAGCCCACGGGGGATGAACGCTGAAGCTTTCTTT.

This sequence joins TRBV5-1 and TRBJ2-3; 9 bases agree with TRBD2. CDR1 and CDR2 (germline): SGHRS, YFSETQ. Losses at the gene ends were 4 bases for V and 4 bases for J; bases not matched to a gene: 4. The CDR3 runs 14 residues. The CDR3, as DNA: TGCGCCAGCAGCCCTAGCGGGGTTGCAGATACGCAGTATTTT. Translating gives CASSPSGVADTQYF. The full variable domain, its missing parts supplied by reference TRBV5-1 and TRBJ2-3, is KAGVTQTPRYLIKTRGQQVTLSCSPISGHRSVSWYQQTPGQGLQFLFEYFSETQRNKGNFPGRFSGRQFSNSRSEMNVSTLELGDSALYLCASSPSGVADTQYFGPGTRLTVL.

This chain connects TRBV7-2 to TRBJ2-6; D ambiguous. Germline assignment: CDR1 SGHTA and CDR2 FQGNSA. Trimming took 1 base from V and 0 from J, leaving 10 bases between them. The CDR3 runs to 17 residues. Here the CDR3 DNA reads TGTGCCAGCAGCTTAGTGTCGATAGCCTCTGGGGCCAACGTCCTGACTTTC. Translated, it gives CASSLVSIASGANVLTF.

V usage is TRBV2 and J usage is TRBJ2-7; 9 nucleotides match TRBD1. The V segment lost 3 bases and the J segment 5 bases; nucleotides outside the gene matches: 2. Germline V gives CDR1 SNHLY, CDR2 FYNNEI. The CDR3 loop spans 13 amino acids. CDR3 protein: CASSEDRGNEQYF. CDR3 bases: TGTGCCAGCAGTGAGGACAGGGGTAACGAGCAGTACTTC.

The chain is built from TRBV7-3 and TRBJ2-5; 10 nucleotides align to TRBD2. V lost 4 bases and J lost 7; bases outside the gene matches: 15. Looked up from germline, CDR1 is SGHTA and CDR2 is FQGTGA. The CDR3 has 17 residues. CDR3 in amino acids: CASSWSSGGPSGTTQYF. In nucleotides, the CDR3 is TGTGCCAGCAGCTGGAGTAGCGGGGGGCCCTCGGGGACGACCCAGTACTTC.

This rearrangement joins TRBV5-1 to TRBJ2-7; D possibly corresponds to TRBD1 (5 bases). The germline gives CDR1 SGHRS, CDR2 YFSETQ. The length of the CDR3 is 14 residues. The V end lost 7 bases, the J end lost 2 bases, and 16 bases lay between the germline ends. In DNA, the CDR3 is TGCGCCAGCCTTAGGGGAAGGGCGACCTACGAGCAGTACTTC. It specifies CASLRGRATYEQYF.

The V gene is TRBV7-9, the J gene TRBJ2-3; a weak D match, TRBD2 (5 bases). The V end was cut by 1 base, the J end by 5 bases, with 16 bases between. CDR3 size: 16 residues. Germline lookup yields CDR1 SEHNR and CDR2 FQNEAQ (reference sequence). Written as DNA, the CDR3 is TGTGCCAGCAGCTTAGAATCCGGCTATGGGAGAGATACGCAGTATTTT. It translates to CASSLESGYGRDTQYF.